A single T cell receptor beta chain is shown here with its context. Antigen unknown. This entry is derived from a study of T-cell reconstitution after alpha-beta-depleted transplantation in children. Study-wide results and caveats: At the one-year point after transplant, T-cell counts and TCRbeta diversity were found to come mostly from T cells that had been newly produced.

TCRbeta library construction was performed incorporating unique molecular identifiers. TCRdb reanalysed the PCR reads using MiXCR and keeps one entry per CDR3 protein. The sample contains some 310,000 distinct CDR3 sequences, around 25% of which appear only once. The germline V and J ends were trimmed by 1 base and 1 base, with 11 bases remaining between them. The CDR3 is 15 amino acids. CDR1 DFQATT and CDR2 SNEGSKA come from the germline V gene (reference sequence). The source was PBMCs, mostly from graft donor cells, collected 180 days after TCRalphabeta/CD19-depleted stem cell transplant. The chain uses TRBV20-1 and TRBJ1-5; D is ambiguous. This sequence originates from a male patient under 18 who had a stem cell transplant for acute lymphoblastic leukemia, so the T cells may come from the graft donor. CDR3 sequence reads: CSARVEALSNQPQHF. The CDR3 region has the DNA TGCAGTGCTAGAGTGGAGGCCTTGAGCAATCAGCCCCAGCATTTT.